This T cell receptor (beta chain) was captured by sequencing in a study of spatial heterogeneity in lung cancer. Study details: The average count in raw reads for each unique TCR and UMI combination exceeded 8.5 appearances.

Study-wide points: Higher tumor mutation counts went along with higher counts of expanded intratumoral alpha and beta TCRs.

Every TCR cDNA molecule bore its own unique molecular identifier. From the 5' RACE reads, TCRdb called clonotypes with MiXCR, one entry per CDR3 protein. The sample lists around 95,000 distinct CDR3 sequences; 3.5% to 5% were seen once. There are many counts of this clonotype. Its target is not known. Indicated time point: sample taken at primary tumor resection. The sequenced sample was lung tumor tissue, obtained at surgery. This sequence was found in a male donor with early-stage non-small cell lung cancer.

DNA for the CDR3: TGCAGTGCCAGACCAGAAGGGGAGACCCAGTACTTC. Amino acid sequence: CSARPEGETQYF. The V call is TRBV20-1, the J call TRBJ2-5; D gene uncertain. The germline gives CDR1 DFQATT, CDR2 SNEGSKA (reference sequence). This CDR3 is 12 amino acids long. V lost 6 bases to trimming and J lost 5 bases, with 13 bases between them.